This record covers a single T cell receptor (beta chain). The CDR3 is made up of 15 amino acids. CDR1 MNHNY and CDR2 SVGAGI come from the germline V gene (reference sequence). Trimming cost V 7 bases and J 1 base, with 16 bases left between them. Original data processing: How many nucleated cells were present was estimated from reference gene primer amplification. The data were produced by immunoSEQ multiplex PCR, yet TCRdb's version contains in-frame clones alone and is incomplete. V, J and clone size reflect that table, while D and trimming were determined from the DNA. The profile covers some 190,000 clones, with about nine tenths appearing a single time and around 1.1% taken by the ten largest. This record comes from a study of blood T cell repertoires in COVID-19. Study at large: Italy, Spain and the United States were the sources of the convalescent and acute COVID-19 samples. The analysed material was cDNA or gDNA that came from T cells, B-cell-depleted T cells, or PBMCs.

The sequence was obtained from a man aged 30 to 45 with acute or convalescent COVID-19. V and J are TRBV6-6 and TRBJ1-1; tentative D call: TRBD1 (5 bases). Source material: peripheral blood. The CDR3 DNA reads as TGTGCCAGCATCCCACCTGCAGGGAAGAACACTGAAGCTTTCTTT. As protein: CASIPPAGKNTEAFF.